This T cell receptor beta chain was documented in a study of T cell responses to AZD1222 COVID-19 vaccine (dated by TCRdb to the early 2020s). As for the study more broadly: A total of more than 230 trial participants underwent TCR sequencing, of whom more than 200 had received two doses of AZD1222 and roughly 26 had received two doses of the MenACWY control vaccine. Trial participants were enrolled into age subgroups of 18-55, 56-69 and 70-plus years, which contained approximately 150, 28 and 58 TCR-sequenced participants, respectively.

Per the publication, the time point label means: about 28 days (+/-7) after the second vaccine dose. Because spike-specific TCR depth and breadth did not differ between the two schedules, AZD1222 recipients who got a second dose at roughly 4 weeks were pooled with those who got a second dose at roughly 12 weeks. Vaccinee samples came from UK trials COV001 and COV002, including a single-blind randomized controlled phase 2/3 trial of AZD1222 (ChAdOx1 nCoV-19) in healthy adults. Trial participant PBMC samples were collected at day 0 and day 28 after the second dose for TCRbeta chain sequencing. About this clone itself: Its antigen remains undetermined. Within one base of it there is no much larger clone, and no base qualities were kept.

The CDR3 regions of human TCRbeta chains were analyzed by immunosequencing. Per the source publication's procedure: Repertoire TCRs were checked for matches against a reference library of SARS-CoV-2-specific TCRs that had been generated using the MIRA antigen-specificity platform. Breadth meant the fraction of unique TCRs that were SARS-CoV-2-associated, whereas depth meant the fraction of total T cells that were SARS-CoV-2-associated. Using the MIRA data, each spike-specific TCR was assigned both to the spike region to which the TCR was reactive and to a CD4 or CD8 class. Log10-transformed breadth and depth values were compared by one-way ANOVA with Sidak's multiple comparisons tests. TCRdb obtained this table from immuneACCESS and retained in-frame rearrangements with V and J assigned. These tables miss some clones; where compared with another copy, unresolved V genes account for less than half of the shortfall, and the remainder is unexplained. V, J and clone size reflect that table, while D and trimming were determined from the DNA. The table for this sample lists approximately 140,000 clones; around nine tenths of them were counted only once. The ten largest clones add up to 3.5% to 4.5% of the sample.

CDR1 and CDR2 (SGDLS, YYNGEE) derive from the germline V gene. The CDR3 sequence holds 12 residues, the cysteine and phenylalanine included. The DNA shown is the 36-base CDR3, in frame from base 1. The trim is 6 bases for V and 1 base for J, with a gap of 7 bases between the germline ends. The research as a whole found: Conclusions about previously exposed vaccinees were limited because only six AZD1222 recipients were SARS-CoV-2 seropositive at baseline. Vaccine-associated CD4 TCRs spanned the whole spike protein, with dominant responses in regions 160-218 and 743-854. The 56-69-year group was small, and its depth increase did not reach significance, likely because of low power. Because no day 14 peak-response samples were available, repertoires were characterized only after the peak T cell response. Nearly half of unique spike-specific TCRs reportedly recognized epitopes outside regions mutated in the B.1.351 and B.1.1.7 variants. Participants were mostly white British, with more females than males. The authors suggested clonal diversity may have been underestimated. After two AZD1222 doses, both the breadth and the depth of spike-specific TCRs were significantly higher than at day 0 and than in MenACWY recipients.

This specimen consisted of peripheral blood, obtained 28 days after the second AZD1222 dose. The sequence joins TRBV9 to TRBJ1-2; the D gene cannot be named for sure. The TCR originated in an adult who received the AZD1222 COVID-19 vaccine. This receptor carries the CDR3 CASTSVNYGYTF. The DNA reads as follows: TGTGCCAGCACTTCGGTTAACTATGGCTACACCTTC.